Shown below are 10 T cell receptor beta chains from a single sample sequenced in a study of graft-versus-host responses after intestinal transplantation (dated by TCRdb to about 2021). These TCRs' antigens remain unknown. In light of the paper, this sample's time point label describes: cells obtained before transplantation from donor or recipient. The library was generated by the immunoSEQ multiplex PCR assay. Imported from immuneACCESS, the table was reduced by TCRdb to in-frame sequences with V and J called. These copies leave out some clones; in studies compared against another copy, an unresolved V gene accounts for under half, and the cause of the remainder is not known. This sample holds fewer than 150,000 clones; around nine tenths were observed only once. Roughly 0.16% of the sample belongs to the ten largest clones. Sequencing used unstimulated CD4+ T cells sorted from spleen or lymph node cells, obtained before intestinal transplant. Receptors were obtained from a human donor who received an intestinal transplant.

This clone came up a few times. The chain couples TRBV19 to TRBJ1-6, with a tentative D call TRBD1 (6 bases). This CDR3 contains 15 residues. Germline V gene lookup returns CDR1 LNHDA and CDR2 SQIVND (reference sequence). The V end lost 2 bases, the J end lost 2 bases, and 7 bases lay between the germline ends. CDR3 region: CASSIKGAYNSPLHF. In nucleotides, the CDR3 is TGTGCCAGTAGTATAAAGGGGGCCTATAATTCACCCCTCCACTTT.

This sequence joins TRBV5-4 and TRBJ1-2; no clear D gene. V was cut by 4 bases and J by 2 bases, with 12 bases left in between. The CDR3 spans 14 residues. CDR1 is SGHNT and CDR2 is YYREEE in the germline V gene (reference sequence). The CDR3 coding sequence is TGTGCCAGCAGCACTGTGGTGGGGAACTATGGCTACACCTTC. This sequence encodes CASSTVVGNYGYTF.

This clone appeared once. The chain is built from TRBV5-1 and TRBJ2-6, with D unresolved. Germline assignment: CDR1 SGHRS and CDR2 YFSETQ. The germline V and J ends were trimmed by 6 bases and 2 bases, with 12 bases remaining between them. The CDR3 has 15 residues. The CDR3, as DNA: TGCGCCAGCACCTCTGGGTTCCCTGGGGCCAACGTCCTGACTTTC. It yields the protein CASTSGFPGANVLTF.

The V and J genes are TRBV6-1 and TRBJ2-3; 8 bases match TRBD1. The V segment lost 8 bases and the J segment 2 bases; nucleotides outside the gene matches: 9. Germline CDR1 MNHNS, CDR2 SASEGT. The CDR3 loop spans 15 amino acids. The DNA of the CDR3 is TGTGCCAGCTCCAGGGGGCTAGTTGTCACAGATACGCAGTATTTT. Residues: CASSRGLVVTDTQYF.

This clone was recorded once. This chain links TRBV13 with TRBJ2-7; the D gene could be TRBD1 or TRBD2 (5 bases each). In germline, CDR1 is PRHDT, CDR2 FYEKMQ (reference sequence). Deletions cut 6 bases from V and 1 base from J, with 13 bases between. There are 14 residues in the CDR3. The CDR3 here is CASRGEGQSYEQYF. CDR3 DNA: TGTGCCAGCAGGGGAGAGGGGCAGTCCTACGAGCAGTACTTC.

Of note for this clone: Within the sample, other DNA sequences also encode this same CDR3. The CDR3 sequence: CASSFQGNTEAFF. The CDR3 nucleotides are TGCGCCAGCAGCTTCCAGGGGAACACTGAAGCTTTCTTT. This sequence joins TRBV5-1 and TRBJ1-1, with D possibly TRBD1 on 5 matching bases. The V end lost 2 bases, the J end lost 1 base, and 6 bases lay between the germline ends. The CDR3 spans 13 residues. Germline V gives CDR1 SGHRS, CDR2 YFSETQ. Full variable domain (outside the CDR3, taken from reference TRBV5-1 and TRBJ1-1): KAGVTQTPRYLIKTRGQQVTLSCSPISGHRSVSWYQQTPGQGLQFLFEYFSETQRNKGNFPGRFSGRQFSNSRSEMNVSTLELGDSALYLCASSFQGNTEAFFGQGTRLTVV.

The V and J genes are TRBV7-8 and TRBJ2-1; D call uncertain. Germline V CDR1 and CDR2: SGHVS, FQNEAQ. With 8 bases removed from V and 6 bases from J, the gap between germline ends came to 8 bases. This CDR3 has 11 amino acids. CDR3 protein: CASGVLNEQFF. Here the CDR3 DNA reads TGTGCCAGCGGGGTTCTCAATGAGCAGTTCTTC.

CDR3 DNA: TGTGCCAGCAGCCAAGCCCCGAGAGGGCCCTATGGCTACACCTTC. It is translated as CASSQAPRGPYGYTF. The chain is built from TRBV14 and TRBJ1-2; no definite D call. The CDR3 contains 15 residues. Trimming shortened V by 1 base and J by 4 bases, and 13 bases separated the two germline ends. Per germline, CDR1 SGHDN and CDR2 FVKESK. Complete variable domain (other parts from reference TRBV14 and TRBJ1-2): EAGVTQFPSHSVIEKGQTVTLRCDPISGHDNLYWYRRVMGKEIKFLLHFVKESKQDESGMPNNRFLAERTGGTYSTLKVQPAELEDSGVYFCASSQAPRGPYGYTFGSGTRLTVV.

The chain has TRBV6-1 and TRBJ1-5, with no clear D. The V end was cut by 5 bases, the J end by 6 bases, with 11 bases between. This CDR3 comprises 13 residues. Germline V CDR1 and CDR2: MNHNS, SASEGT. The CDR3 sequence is CASSSNSLQPQHF. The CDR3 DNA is TGTGCCAGCAGTTCTAACAGTCTTCAGCCCCAGCATTTT.

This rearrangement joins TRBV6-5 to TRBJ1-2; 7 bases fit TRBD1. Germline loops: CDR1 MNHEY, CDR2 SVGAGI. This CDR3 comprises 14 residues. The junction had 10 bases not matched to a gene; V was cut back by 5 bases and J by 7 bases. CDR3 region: CASSPGQVYPGYTF. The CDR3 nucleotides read TGTGCCAGCAGTCCCGGACAGGTCTATCCTGGCTACACCTTC.